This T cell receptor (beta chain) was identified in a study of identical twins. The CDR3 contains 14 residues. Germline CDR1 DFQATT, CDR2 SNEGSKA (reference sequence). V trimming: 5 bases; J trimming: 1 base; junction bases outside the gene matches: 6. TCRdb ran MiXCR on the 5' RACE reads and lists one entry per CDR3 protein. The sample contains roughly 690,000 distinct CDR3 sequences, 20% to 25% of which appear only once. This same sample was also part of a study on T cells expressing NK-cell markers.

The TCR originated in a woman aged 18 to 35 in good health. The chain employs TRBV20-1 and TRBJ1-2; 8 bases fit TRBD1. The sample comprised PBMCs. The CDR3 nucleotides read TGCAGTGCTCGTGGGACAGGAGTTAACTATGGCTACACCTTC. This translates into CSARGTGVNYGYTF.